The 26 T cell receptor beta chains reported below all come from one sample, sequenced in a study of neoadjuvant anti-PD-1 for oral cavity cancer. Sequencing was performed with immunoSEQ multiplex PCR; in TCRdb, only in-frame clones are kept and a portion is missing. The data contain 14,000 or so clones, around 57% of them singletons. The starting material was PBMCs, obtained before nivolumab (anti-PD-1) treatment. The receptors originated from a person aged 40 to 85 with oral cavity squamous cell carcinoma.

About this clone: At one end, the junction sequence differs from germline, possibly due to a read error. Other DNA sequences in the sample encode the same CDR3. The J gene is TRBJ1-6, the V gene TRBV7-2, with a tentative D call TRBD1 (6 bases). The CDR3 extends over 14 amino acids. Germline loops: CDR1 SGHTA, CDR2 FQGNSA. The chain's CDR3 is CASSLGVQGTPLHF. The CDR3 DNA sequence: TGCGCCAGCAGCTTGGGGGTACAGGGAACACCCCTCCACTTT. The variable domain in full, with the rest retrieved from reference TRBV7-2 and TRBJ1-6, is GAGVSQSPSNKVTEKGKDVELRCDPISGHTALYWYRQSLGQGLEFLIYFQGNSAPDKSGLPSDRFSAERTGGSVSTLTIQRTQQEDSAVYLCASSLGVQGTPLHFGNGTRLTVT.

The chain carries TRBV5-1 and TRBJ1-1; D gene unclear. Between the trimmed V and J ends, which lost 1 base and 2 bases, there was a span of 9 bases. Germline V lookup: CDR1 SGHRS, CDR2 YFSETQ. CDR3 length: 14 residues. The CDR3 sequence: CASSLNTANTEAFF. CDR3 coding DNA: TGCGCCAGCAGCTTGAACACAGCTAACACTGAAGCTTTCTTT.

The rearrangement uses TRBV5-8 and TRBJ2-2; D is unclear. V lost 0 bases to trimming and J lost 1 base, with 7 bases between them. This CDR3 has 15 amino acids. In germline, CDR1 is SGHTS, CDR2 YDEGEE. For the CDR3, the DNA is TGTGCCAGCAGCTTGGAGCTCGGGAACACCGGGGAGCTGTTTTTT. It codes for CASSLELGNTGELFF.

This clone was counted only a few times. The J gene is TRBJ2-2, the V gene TRBV19, with D tentatively TRBD1 or TRBD2 (5 bases each). Germline assignment: CDR1 LNHDA and CDR2 SQIVND (reference sequence). Deletions cut 3 bases from V and 0 bases from J, with 5 bases between. The CDR3 has 14 amino acids. The DNA for the CDR3 is TGTGCCAGTAGTATGGGGGCGAACACCGGGGAGCTGTTTTTT. Its protein product is CASSMGANTGELFF.

The chain combines TRBV4-1 with TRBJ1-1; 8 bases map to TRBD1. Germline V gene sequence: CDR1 MGHRA, CDR2 YSYEKL. CDR3 length: 17 residues. With V trimmed by 0 bases and J by 6 bases, 12 bases remained unmatched. The CDR3 spells CASSQDPQGAQISEAFF. The CDR3, as DNA: TGCGCCAGCAGCCAAGATCCGCAGGGGGCGCAGATTTCTGAAGCTTTCTTT.

This chain connects TRBV7-3 to TRBJ1-1; D gene ambiguous. This CDR3 contains 14 residues. V gave up 5 bases and J gave up 2 bases, with 12 bases separating them. Germline V CDR1 and CDR2: SGHTA, FQGTGA. The CDR3 reads CASSVIQSNTEAFF. The CDR3 DNA is TGTGCCAGCAGCGTAATCCAGAGCAACACTGAAGCTTTCTTT.

This chain joins TRBV25-1 and TRBJ1-4; D is possibly TRBD1 (6 bases). CDR1 and CDR2 (germline): MGHDK, SYGVNS. Trimming pared 7 bases from V and 9 bases from J, leaving 15 bases between. CDR3 length equals 13 residues. This CDR3 reads CASTFSTGQKLFF. The CDR3 DNA reads as TGTGCCAGCACCTTTTCGACAGGCCAAAAACTGTTTTTT.

The chain has TRBV4-2 and TRBJ2-1; possible D gene TRBD2, 5 bases. V lost 0 bases and J lost 2, with 14 bases in between. The CDR3 contains 17 residues. Germline V lookup: CDR1 LGHNA, CDR2 YNFKEQ. The CDR3 nucleotides read TGTGCCAGCAGCCAAGACGAGACGGGAACCCCCTACAATGAGCAGTTCTTC. Protein sequence: CASSQDETGTPYNEQFF.

The chain couples TRBV7-3 to TRBJ1-6; weak D call: TRBD1 (5 bases). The germline CDR1 and CDR2 sequences are SGHTA and FQGTGA. Deletions cut 5 bases from V and 3 bases from J, with 11 bases between. CDR3 length: 15 residues. The CDR3 DNA reads as TGTGCCAGCAGCCGGCAGGGAGACTATAATTCACCCCTCCACTTT. Translation gives CASSRQGDYNSPLHF.

The V and J genes are TRBV6-6 and TRBJ1-1, with TRBD1 matching 7 bases. J was trimmed by 5 bases and V by 6 bases; bases with no gene match: 6. Germline V gives CDR1 MNHNY, CDR2 SVGAGI (reference sequence). The CDR3 sequence is 13 residues long. CDR3 sequence reads: CASRIKQGTEAFF. DNA of the CDR3: TGTGCCAGCAGGATTAAACAGGGGACTGAAGCTTTCTTT.

This clone is medium-sized by share. This rearrangement joins TRBV5-1 to TRBJ2-7, with TRBD2 matching over 7 bases. Trimming removed 3 bases from V and 2 bases from J; junction bases left unmatched: 17. Germline V gene sequence: CDR1 SGHRS, CDR2 YFSETQ. CDR3 length: 18 residues. CDR3 sequence (DNA): TGCGCCAGCAGCTCGCGGTCGGAGGGAGGGCCATTTGCCTACGAGCAGTACTTC. Residues: CASSSRSEGGPFAYEQYF. The full variable domain, completed using reference TRBV5-1 and TRBJ2-7, is KAGVTQTPRYLIKTRGQQVTLSCSPISGHRSVSWYQQTPGQGLQFLFEYFSETQRNKGNFPGRFSGRQFSNSRSEMNVSTLELGDSALYLCASSSRSEGGPFAYEQYFGPGTRLTVT.

The chain is built from TRBV7-9 and TRBJ2-1, with a tentative D call TRBD2 (6 bases). This CDR3 has 16 residues. V dropped 5 bases and J dropped 4 bases, with 18 bases sitting between them. Germline V gene lookup returns CDR1 SEHNR and CDR2 FQNEAQ (reference sequence). The CDR3 DNA sequence: TGTGCCAGCAGCCCGCCGTTAGGCGGGGTTTACAATGAGCAGTTCTTC. This gives the protein CASSPPLGGVYNEQFF.

This chain links TRBV27 with TRBJ2-2; 8 bases line up with TRBD2. CDR3 length: 17 residues. V shed 5 bases and J 7 bases; nucleotides not matched to a gene: 15. Germline CDR1 is MNHEY and CDR2 is SMNVEV (reference sequence). CDR3 loop: CASSASPSGGAVGELFF. The CDR3 DNA sequence: TGTGCCAGCAGTGCCAGCCCGTCCGGGGGGGCGGTCGGGGAGCTGTTTTTT.

The chain links TRBV7-2 to TRBJ1-2; no clear D. The CDR3 runs 12 residues. Germline V gene lookup returns CDR1 SGHTA and CDR2 FQGNSA. Trimming shortened V by 7 bases and J by 9 bases, and 15 bases separated the two germline ends. The DNA for the CDR3 is TGTGCCAGCATCCTACCGGGGATTAGCTACACCTTC. It translates to CASILPGISYTF.

In its sample, this clone was seen a few times. V gene TRBV7-9 combines with J gene TRBJ2-7; TRBD1 matches at 10 bases. V dropped 4 bases and J dropped 5; count of bases not matched to a gene: 8. The CDR3 consists of 15 residues. Germline CDR1 reads SEHNR; CDR2 reads FQNEAQ (reference sequence). The CDR3 loop reads CASSYAGTGEDEQYF. CDR3 DNA: TGTGCCAGCAGCTACGCCGGGACAGGGGAAGACGAGCAGTACTTC.

The chain links TRBV9 to TRBJ2-5; 8 nucleotides align to TRBD2. The CDR3 has 16 amino acids. Unmatched junction bases numbered 11, after V lost 4 bases and J lost 3 bases. Germline V gene sequence: CDR1 SGDLS, CDR2 YYNGEE. The CDR3 here is CASSSTGGTKEETQYF. CDR3 DNA sequence: TGTGCCAGCAGCTCAACGGGGGGGACTAAGGAAGAGACCCAGTACTTC.

The chain's CDR3 is CASGRLGVGTDTQYF. CDR3 nucleotides: TGTGCCAGCGGTCGGCTAGGGGTTGGCACAGATACGCAGTATTTT. The rearrangement uses TRBV2 and TRBJ2-3, with D possibly TRBD1 on 5 matching bases. The CDR3 length is 15 residues. Germline V gene data show CDR1 as SNHLY and CDR2 as FYNNEI. The ends were cut back, 8 bases at V and 1 base at J, with 16 bases in the middle. The full variable domain, in which reference TRBV2 and TRBJ2-3 provide the parts outside the CDR3, is EPEVTQTPSHQVTQMGQEVILRCVPISNHLYFYWYRQILGQKVEFLVSFYNNEISEKSEIFDDQFSVERPDGSNFTLKIRSTKLEDSAMYFCASGRLGVGTDTQYFGPGTRLTVL.

This clone has just a few counts. This chain joins TRBV6-1 and TRBJ1-1; D is uncertain. V lost 6 bases, J lost 0 bases, and 8 bases lay in between. This CDR3 is built from 13 residues. Germline CDR1 MNHNS, CDR2 SASEGT. The CDR3, as DNA: TGTGCCAGCAGCCCCGGTCTGAACACTGAAGCTTTCTTT. The encoded protein is CASSPGLNTEAFF.

V usage is TRBV9 and J usage is TRBJ1-6, with D perhaps TRBD1 (6 bases). In germline, CDR1 is SGDLS, CDR2 YYNGEE. The CDR3 is made up of 16 amino acids. Trimming cost V 4 bases and J 10 bases, with 21 bases left between them. CDR3 protein: CASSPRDAERGSPLHF. The CDR3 region has the DNA TGTGCCAGCAGCCCTCGGGACGCGGAAAGGGGGTCACCCCTCCACTTT.

The chain recombines TRBV5-1 with TRBJ2-6; no clear D. V was clipped by 4 bases and J by 0 bases, with 8 bases between them. The CDR3 is 15 amino acids. The V gene's germline CDR1 is SGHRS and CDR2 YFSETQ. Here the CDR3 reads CASSIPDSGANVLTF. For the CDR3, the DNA is TGCGCCAGCAGCATTCCAGACTCTGGGGCCAACGTCCTGACTTTC.

The chain combines TRBV19 with TRBJ1-2; possible D gene TRBD1, 5 bases. V lost 3 bases and J lost 8, with 19 bases in between. Per germline, CDR1 LNHDA and CDR2 SQIVND (reference sequence). The length of the CDR3 is 15 residues. The CDR3 here is CASSIGGWEGSGYTF. The CDR3 coding sequence is TGTGCCAGTAGTATTGGTGGATGGGAGGGGAGCGGCTACACCTTC.

The J gene is TRBJ2-7, the V gene TRBV5-1; TRBD1 is a possible D gene (7 bases). The CDR3 extends over 13 amino acids. The V gene's germline CDR1 is SGHRS and CDR2 YFSETQ. V was shortened by 1 base and J by 6 bases, with 11 bases between the two germline ends. The CDR3 nucleotides are TGCGCCAGCAGCTTGCCAGGGGGACTCGAGCAGTACTTC. Amino acids: CASSLPGGLEQYF.

The chain is built from TRBV7-2 and TRBJ2-5; 9 bases fit TRBD2. Germline-derived CDR1 and CDR2 are SGHTA and FQGNSA. Germline trimming cut 5 bases from V and 3 bases from J; bases unmatched to any gene: 7. The CDR3 sequence is 15 residues long. For the CDR3, the DNA is TGTGCCAGCAGCCGACGCCCTAGCGGGAAAGAGACCCAGTACTTC. The encoded protein is CASSRRPSGKETQYF.

The J gene is TRBJ1-1, the V gene TRBV7-6; 8 bases agree with TRBD1. Losses at the gene ends were 9 bases for V and 4 bases for J; bases not matched to a gene: 4. The CDR3 sequence is 12 residues long. Germline values: CDR1 SGHVS, CDR2 FNYEAQ. In DNA, the CDR3 is TGTGCCAGTACAGGGGGGCGCACTGAAGCTTTCTTT. Translating it yields CASTGGRTEAFF. Combining the CDR3 with reference TRBV7-6 and TRBJ1-1 gives the whole variable domain GAGVSQSPRYKVTKRGQDVALRCDPISGHVSLYWYRQALGQGPEFLTYFNYEAQQDKSGLPNDRFSAERPEGSISTLTIQRTEQRDSAMYRCASTGGRTEAFFGQGTRLTVV.

V and J are TRBV28 and TRBJ1-5; D may be TRBD1 (5 bases). The CDR3 contains 14 residues. Trimming removed 8 bases from V and 3 bases from J, with 14 bases in between. Looked up from germline, CDR1 is MDHEN and CDR2 is SYDVKM. The CDR3 spells CASVVDRVNQPQHF. CDR3 nucleotide sequence: TGTGCCAGCGTTGTTGACAGAGTCAATCAGCCCCAGCATTTT. The full variable domain, with the rest looked up from reference TRBV28 and TRBJ1-5, is DVKVTQSSRYLVKRTGEKVFLECVQDMDHENMFWYRQDPGLGLRLIYFSYDVKMKEKGDIPEGYSVSREKKERFSLILESASTNQTSMYLCASVVDRVNQPQHFGDGTRLSIL.

This clone has more than one count but fewer than ten. The chain carries TRBV10-1 and TRBJ2-5; D is perhaps TRBD1 (6 bases). Germline V gene lookup returns CDR1 WNHNN and CDR2 SYGVQD (reference sequence). The V gene lost 6 bases and the J gene lost 0 bases, with 8 bases spanning the gap. This CDR3 has 13 residues. The CDR3 DNA reads as TGCGCCAGCAGCGGACAGTACCAAGAGACCCAGTACTTC. Translation: CASSGQYQETQYF.